The text below deals with one T cell receptor (beta chain). No cognate antigen has been identified for it. No much larger clone is present one base from it, and per-base qualities are unavailable. This record comes from a study of tissue T cells after allogeneic stem cell transplantation (dated by TCRdb to about 2022). A note on the overall study: Grafts from donors were received by all GVHD patients, with four grafts being unmodified and three being CD34-selected to deplete T cells. For tissues with multiple samples, a pathologist reviewed H&E sections and gave sequencing priority to samples with histologically apparent lymphocytes. Using research autopsies of patients with and without GVHD, plus mouse models of GVHD, the study profiled TCR beta repertoires across many tissues. The human arm was conducted as a prospective observational study, and neither blinding nor randomization was performed.

Including cysteine and phenylalanine, the CDR3 has 13 amino acids. The CDR3 DNA has 39 bases and is translated from base 1. From a lookup of the germline V gene, CDR1 and CDR2 are SGHTA and FQGNSA. The germline ends are 9 bases apart after V is trimmed by 1 base and J by 6 bases. What the time point label conveys for this sample: human tissue collected at research (rapid) autopsy. Over an approximately three-year period, over five adult allo-HCT recipients who had steroid-refractory GVHD were prospectively enrolled in a research-autopsy study. Gastrointestinal GVHD was present in all GVHD patients, each of whom received several lines of GVHD-directed therapy, and five of these patients also had skin involvement. Autopsy tissues, which were obtained after a median post-mortem interval of approximately 10 hours, included GI sites from esophagus to rectum, liver, skin and lymphoid organs including spleen. Each autopsy specimen was bisected, with one portion flash-frozen in liquid nitrogen and the remainder formalin-fixed, and the outer muscle layers of GI specimens were removed. To extract genomic DNA from frozen tissues, either the Mag-Bind Blood & Tissue DNA HDQ 96 Kit on a Chemagic 360 or the DNeasy Blood & Tissue Kit was used. Extracted DNA was further purified with the Genomic DNA Clean & Concentrator-25 kit because of concern about red blood cell contamination.

On the study overall, not on this receptor specifically: Only a few T cell clones appeared in more than one patient, yet motif-based clustering showed tissue-specific repertoire signatures that were shared between patients. In both patients and mice, only a limited portion of the TCR repertoire detected in tissues was captured by blood and spleen T cells. Sampling depth was acknowledged as a limitation, and the patient cohort was both small and clinically heterogeneous. The study did not establish which tissue TCRs were alloreactive or antigen-specific, and some clones may have been host cells that persisted. Within patients, how anatomically similar tissues were was a major factor shaping TCR repertoire composition, regardless of disease or transplant status.

Library method: the immunoSEQ multiplex PCR assay. TCRbeta CDR3 sequencing was performed at survey depth by Adaptive Biotechnologies, and CDR3 sequences, V/J genes, productive frequency and template counts were reported. Amplification of TCR beta CDR3 regions started from genomic DNA instead of RNA. Turning to the authors' computational methods: Jensen-Shannon divergence was used to quantify pairwise repertoire overlap between tissues, with a value of 1 meaning complete divergence and a value of 0 meaning identical repertoires. Tissues were clustered by single-linkage agglomerative hierarchical clustering of pairwise JSD values, and the clustering results were displayed as dendrograms. GLIPH2 was run on all patient samples with simulation_depth 1000, kmer_min_depth 3 and cdr3_length_cutoff 8, and groups with more than two unique CDR3s were retained. In a standardized tissue-overlap score, Jaccard GLIPH-group overlap across patients was extrapolated to a standard repertoire size of 1000 clones. Associations of diversity with clinical or experimental variables used linear mixed-effect models with tissue fixed effects and individual random effects. This is the immuneACCESS table as TCRdb keeps it, with only in-frame sequences that have V and J called. A part of the clones is gone; compared with another copy, unresolved V genes explain less than half, and the rest is unexplained. The D gene and trimming were derived from the DNA, and the V and J assignments and clone size from that table. The sample yields about 2,900 clones; approximately 61% were counted once. The ten top clones hold around 16% of the sample.

Material: descending colon tissue, obtained at autopsy. The V and J genes are TRBV7-2 and TRBJ1-1; the D segment cannot be called with confidence. This TCR was recovered from a male patient at least 60 years old with steroid-refractory graft-versus-host disease after an allogeneic stem cell transplant. Donor T cells from the graft may be present among the T cells after a transplant. CDR3 loop: CASSLVPRAEAFF. Read as DNA, the sequence is TGTGCCAGCAGCTTAGTCCCCCGGGCTGAAGCTTTCTTT.